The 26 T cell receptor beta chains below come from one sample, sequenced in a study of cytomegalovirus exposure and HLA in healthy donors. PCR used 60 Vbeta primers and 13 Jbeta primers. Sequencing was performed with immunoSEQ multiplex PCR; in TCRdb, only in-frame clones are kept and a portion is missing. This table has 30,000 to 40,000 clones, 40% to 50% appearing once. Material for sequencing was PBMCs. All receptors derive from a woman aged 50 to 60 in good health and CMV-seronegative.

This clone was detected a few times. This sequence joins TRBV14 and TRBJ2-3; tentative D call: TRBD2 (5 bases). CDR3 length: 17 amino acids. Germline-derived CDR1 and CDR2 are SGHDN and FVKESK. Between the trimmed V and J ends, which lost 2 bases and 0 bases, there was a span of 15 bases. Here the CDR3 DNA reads TGTGCCAGCAGCCAAAACCCCGGGCGGACTAGCACAGATACGCAGTATTTT. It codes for CASSQNPGRTSTDTQYF. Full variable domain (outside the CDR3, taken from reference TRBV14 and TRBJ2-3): EAGVTQFPSHSVIEKGQTVTLRCDPISGHDNLYWYRRVMGKEIKFLLHFVKESKQDESGMPNNRFLAERTGGTYSTLKVQPAELEDSGVYFCASSQNPGRTSTDTQYFGPGTRLTVL.

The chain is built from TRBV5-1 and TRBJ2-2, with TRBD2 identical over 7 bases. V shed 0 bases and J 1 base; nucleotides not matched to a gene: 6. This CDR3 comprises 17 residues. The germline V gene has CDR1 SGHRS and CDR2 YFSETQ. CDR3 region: CASSLGTGTKNTGELFF. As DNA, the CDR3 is TGCGCCAGCAGCTTGGGGACCGGGACTAAGAACACCGGGGAGCTGTTTTTT.

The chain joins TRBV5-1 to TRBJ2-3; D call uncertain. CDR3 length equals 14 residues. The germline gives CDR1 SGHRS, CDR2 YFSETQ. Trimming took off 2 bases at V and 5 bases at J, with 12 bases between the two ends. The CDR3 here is CASSFSTPGDTQYF. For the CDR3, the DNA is TGCGCCAGCAGCTTCTCGACCCCAGGAGATACGCAGTATTTT.

For the CDR3, the DNA is TGTGCCTGGAAGTACGCGGCCGCTATTAGATACACCTTC. Translated, it gives CAWKYAAAIRYTF. The genes are TRBV30 and TRBJ1-2; no clear D gene. Germline V gives CDR1 GTSNPN, CDR2 SVGIG (reference sequence). CDR3 length: 13 residues. Trimming cost V 4 bases and J 11 bases, with 20 bases left between them.

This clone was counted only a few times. The CDR3 DNA reads TGTGCCAGCAGTGACGCCTCCACGAGGTACTTC. Encoded protein: CASSDASTRYF. This chain uses TRBV6-4 with TRBJ2-7, with D hard to call. The CDR3 is made up of 11 amino acids. The V gene lost 2 bases and the J gene lost 12 bases, with 11 bases spanning the gap. In germline, CDR1 is MRHNA, CDR2 SNTAGT.

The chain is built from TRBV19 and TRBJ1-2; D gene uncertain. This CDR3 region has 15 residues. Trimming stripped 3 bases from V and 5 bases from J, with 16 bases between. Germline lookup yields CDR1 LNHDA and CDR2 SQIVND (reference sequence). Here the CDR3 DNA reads TGTGCCAGTAGTATGGCAGGCCGAACGATTTATGGCTACACCTTC. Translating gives CASSMAGRTIYGYTF.

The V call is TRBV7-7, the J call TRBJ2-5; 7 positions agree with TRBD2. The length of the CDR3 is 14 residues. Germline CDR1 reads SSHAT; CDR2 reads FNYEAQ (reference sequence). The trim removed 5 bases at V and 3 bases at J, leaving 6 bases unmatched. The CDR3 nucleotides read TGTGCCAGCAGCCAGGGAGGGACCAAAGAGACCCAGTACTTC. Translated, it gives CASSQGGTKETQYF.

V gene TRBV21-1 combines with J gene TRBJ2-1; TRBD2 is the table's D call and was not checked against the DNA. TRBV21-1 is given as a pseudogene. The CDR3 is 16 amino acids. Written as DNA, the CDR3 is TGTGCCAGCACCAAAGGTGCGACTAGCGGATACAATGAGCAGTTCTTC. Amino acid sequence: CASTKGATSGYNEQFF.

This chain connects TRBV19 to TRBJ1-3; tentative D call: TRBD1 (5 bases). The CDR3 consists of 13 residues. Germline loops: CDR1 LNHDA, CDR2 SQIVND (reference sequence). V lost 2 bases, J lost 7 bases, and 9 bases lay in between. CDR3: CASSIPGPNTIYF. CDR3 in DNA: TGTGCCAGTAGTATACCAGGGCCGAACACCATATATTTT.

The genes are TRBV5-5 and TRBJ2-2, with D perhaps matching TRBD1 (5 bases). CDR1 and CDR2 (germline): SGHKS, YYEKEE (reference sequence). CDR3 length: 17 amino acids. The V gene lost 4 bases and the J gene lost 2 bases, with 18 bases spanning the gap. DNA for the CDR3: TGTGCCAGCAGCGTGAGGCAGGGTCGATTTAACACCGGGGAGCTGTTTTTT. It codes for CASSVRQGRFNTGELFF.

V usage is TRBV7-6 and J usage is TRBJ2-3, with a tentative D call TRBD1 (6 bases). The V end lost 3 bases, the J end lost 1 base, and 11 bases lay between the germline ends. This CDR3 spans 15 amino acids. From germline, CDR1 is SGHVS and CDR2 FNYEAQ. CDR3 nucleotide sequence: TGTGCCAGCAGCTTCCGGGACATTGGCACAGATACGCAGTATTTT. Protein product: CASSFRDIGTDTQYF.

The CDR3 region is CAWKEGPGNTEAFF. In DNA, the CDR3 is TGTGCCTGGAAAGAGGGCCCGGGGAACACTGAAGCTTTCTTT. The J gene is TRBJ1-1, the V gene TRBV30; D unclear. The CDR3 loop spans 14 amino acids. Germline CDR1 is GTSNPN and CDR2 is SVGIG (reference sequence). V was clipped by 4 bases and J by 1 base, with 13 bases between them.

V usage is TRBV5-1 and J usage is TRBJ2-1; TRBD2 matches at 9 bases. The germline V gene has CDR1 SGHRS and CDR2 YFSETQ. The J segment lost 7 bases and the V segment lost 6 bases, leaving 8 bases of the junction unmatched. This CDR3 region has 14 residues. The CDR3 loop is CASNRGSGSNEQFF. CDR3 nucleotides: TGCGCCAGCAACAGGGGTAGCGGGAGTAATGAGCAGTTCTTC.

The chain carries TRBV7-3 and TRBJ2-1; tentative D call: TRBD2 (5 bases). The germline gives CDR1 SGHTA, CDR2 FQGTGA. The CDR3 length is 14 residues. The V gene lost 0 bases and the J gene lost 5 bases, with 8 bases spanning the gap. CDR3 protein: CASSLTSANNEQFF. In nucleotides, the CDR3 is TGTGCCAGCAGCTTAACTAGCGCAAACAATGAGCAGTTCTTC. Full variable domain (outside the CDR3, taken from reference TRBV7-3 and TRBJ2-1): GAGVSQTPSNKVTEKGKYVELRCDPISGHTALYWYRQSLGQGPEFLIYFQGTGAADDSGLPNDRFFAVRPEGSVSTLKIQRTERGDSAVYLCASSLTSANNEQFFGPGTRLTVL.

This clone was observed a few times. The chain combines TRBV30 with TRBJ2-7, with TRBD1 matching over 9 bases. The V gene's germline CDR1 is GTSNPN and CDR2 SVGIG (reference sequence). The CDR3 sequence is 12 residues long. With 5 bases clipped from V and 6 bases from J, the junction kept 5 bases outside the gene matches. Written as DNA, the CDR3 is TGTGCCTGGCAAGGGACAGGGTTCGAGCAGTACTTC. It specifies CAWQGTGFEQYF.

CDR3 residues: CASTQGYQPQHF. For the CDR3, the DNA is TGTGCCAGTACCCAGGGGTATCAGCCCCAGCATTTT. The rearrangement links TRBV19 to TRBJ1-5; D perhaps matches TRBD1 (6 bases). Germline lookup yields CDR1 LNHDA and CDR2 SQIVND (reference sequence). The germline V and J ends were trimmed by 7 bases and 5 bases, with 9 bases remaining between them. This CDR3 is 12 amino acids long.

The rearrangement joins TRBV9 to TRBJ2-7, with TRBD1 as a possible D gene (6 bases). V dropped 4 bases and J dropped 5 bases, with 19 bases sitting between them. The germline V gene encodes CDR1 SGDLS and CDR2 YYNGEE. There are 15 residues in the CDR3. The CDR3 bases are TGTGCCAGCAGCTCGGGGAGAGGGGGTTGGAACGAGCAGTACTTC. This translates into CASSSGRGGWNEQYF. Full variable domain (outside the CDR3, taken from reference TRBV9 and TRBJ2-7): DSGVTQTPKHLITATGQRVTLRCSPRSGDLSVYWYQQSLDQGLQFLIQYYNGEERAKGNILERFSAQQFPDLHSELNLSSLELGDSALYFCASSSGRGGWNEQYFGPGTRLTVT.

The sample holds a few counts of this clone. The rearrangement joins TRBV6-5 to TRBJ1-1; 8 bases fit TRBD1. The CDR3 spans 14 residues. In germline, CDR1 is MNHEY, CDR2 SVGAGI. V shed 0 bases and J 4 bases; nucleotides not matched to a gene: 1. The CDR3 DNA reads TGTGCCAGCAGTTACTCCACAGGGGGCACTGAAGCTTTCTTT. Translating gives CASSYSTGGTEAFF.

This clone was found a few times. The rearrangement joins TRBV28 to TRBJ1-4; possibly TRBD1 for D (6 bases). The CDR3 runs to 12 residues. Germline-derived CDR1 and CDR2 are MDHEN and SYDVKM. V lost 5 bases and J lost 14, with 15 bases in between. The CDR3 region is CASSPDRRSLFF. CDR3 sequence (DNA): TGTGCCAGCAGTCCGGACAGACGCTCGCTGTTTTTT.

CDR3 nucleotide sequence: TGCGCCAGCAGCTTGGCCCGGGGGTTCTCTAGCACAGATACGCAGTATTTT. The encoded protein is CASSLARGFSSTDTQYF. V is TRBV5-1 and J is TRBJ2-3, with a tentative D call TRBD2 (6 bases). Trimming removed 0 bases from V and 0 bases from J, with 14 bases in between. This CDR3 has 17 residues. CDR1 and CDR2 from the germline V gene are SGHRS and YFSETQ.

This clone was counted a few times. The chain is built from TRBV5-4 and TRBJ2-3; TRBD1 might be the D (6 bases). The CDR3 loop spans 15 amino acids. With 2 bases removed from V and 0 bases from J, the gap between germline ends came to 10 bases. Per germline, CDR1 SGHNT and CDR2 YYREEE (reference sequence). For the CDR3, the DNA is TGTGCCAGCAGCTTTCTGGACAGAAGCACAGATACGCAGTATTTT. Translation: CASSFLDRSTDTQYF.

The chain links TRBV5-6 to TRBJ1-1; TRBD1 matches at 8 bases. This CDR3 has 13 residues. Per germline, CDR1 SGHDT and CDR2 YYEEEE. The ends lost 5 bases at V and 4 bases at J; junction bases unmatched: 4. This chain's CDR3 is CASRVQGGTEAFF. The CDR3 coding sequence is TGTGCCAGCAGAGTACAGGGGGGCACTGAAGCTTTCTTT. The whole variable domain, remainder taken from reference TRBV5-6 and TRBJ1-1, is DAGVTQSPTHLIKTRGQQVTLRCSPKSGHDTVSWYQQALGQGPQFIFQYYEEEERQRGNFPDRFSGHQFPNYSSELNVNALLLGDSALYLCASRVQGGTEAFFGQGTRLTVV.

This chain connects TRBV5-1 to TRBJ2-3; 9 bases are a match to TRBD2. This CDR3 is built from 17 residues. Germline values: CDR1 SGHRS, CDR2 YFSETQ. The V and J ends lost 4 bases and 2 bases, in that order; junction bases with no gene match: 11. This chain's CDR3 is CASSTSGRGGHTDTQYF. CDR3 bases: TGCGCCAGCAGCACTTCGGGGCGGGGGGGCCACACAGATACGCAGTATTTT.

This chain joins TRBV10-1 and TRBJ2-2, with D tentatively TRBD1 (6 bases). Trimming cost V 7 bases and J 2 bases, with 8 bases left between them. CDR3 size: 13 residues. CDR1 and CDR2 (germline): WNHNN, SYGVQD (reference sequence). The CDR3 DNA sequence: TGCGCCAGCATTGGGACAAACACCGGGGAGCTGTTTTTT. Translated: CASIGTNTGELFF.

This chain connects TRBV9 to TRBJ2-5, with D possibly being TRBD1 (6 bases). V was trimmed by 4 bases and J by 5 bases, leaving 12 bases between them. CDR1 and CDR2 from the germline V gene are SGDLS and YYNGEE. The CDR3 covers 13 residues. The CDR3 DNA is TGTGCCAGCAGCTCACAGGGTGGGGAGACCCAGTACTTC. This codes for CASSSQGGETQYF.

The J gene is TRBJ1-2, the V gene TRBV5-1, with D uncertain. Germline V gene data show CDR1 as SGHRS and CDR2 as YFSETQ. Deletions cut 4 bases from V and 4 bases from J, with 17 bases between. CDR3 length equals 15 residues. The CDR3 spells CASSEPGELPYGYTF. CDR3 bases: TGCGCCAGCAGCGAACCGGGAGAACTACCCTATGGCTACACCTTC. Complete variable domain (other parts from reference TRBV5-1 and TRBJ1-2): KAGVTQTPRYLIKTRGQQVTLSCSPISGHRSVSWYQQTPGQGLQFLFEYFSETQRNKGNFPGRFSGRQFSNSRSEMNVSTLELGDSALYLCASSEPGELPYGYTFGSGTRLTVV.